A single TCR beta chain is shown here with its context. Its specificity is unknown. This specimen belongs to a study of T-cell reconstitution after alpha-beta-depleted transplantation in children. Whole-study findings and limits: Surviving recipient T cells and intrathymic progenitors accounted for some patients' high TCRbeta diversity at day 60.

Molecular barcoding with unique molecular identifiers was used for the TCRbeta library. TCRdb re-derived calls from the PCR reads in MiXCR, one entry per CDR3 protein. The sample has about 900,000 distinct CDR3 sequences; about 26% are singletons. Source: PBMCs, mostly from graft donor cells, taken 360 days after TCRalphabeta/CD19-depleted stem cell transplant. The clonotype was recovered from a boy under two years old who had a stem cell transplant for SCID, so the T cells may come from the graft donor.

The CDR3 DNA is TGTGCCAGCAGCCCCCAGGGGGGGACATGGGAAAAACTGTTTTTT. It encodes CASSPQGGTWEKLFF. The chain joins TRBV12-3 or TRBV12-4 to TRBJ1-4; the match to TRBD1 covers 7 bases. This CDR3 comprises 15 residues. The trim removed 6 bases at V and 8 bases at J, leaving 12 bases unmatched.